Sequencing of this TCR beta chain was carried out in a study of T-cell reconstitution after alpha-beta-depleted transplantation in children. Findings and caveats of the study: Where alpha-beta T cells came from about two months after transplant was reportedly several hundred expanded graft clones. One year post-transplant, T-cell counts and diversity were largely derived from T cells produced anew. Surviving thymic progenitors and recipient T cells were the source of high TCRbeta diversity at day 60 in some patients.

Preparation of the TCRbeta library involved a method that used unique molecular identifiers. TCRdb independently ran MiXCR on the PCR reads; one entry per CDR3 protein. The profile shows about 580,000 distinct CDR3 sequences, roughly a quarter of them singletons. In the case of this clonotype: Antigen: not known.

V shed 4 bases, J shed 3 bases, and the junction held 11 bases outside the gene matches. Germline CDR1 and CDR2: SGHRS and YFSETQ. This CDR3 has 16 amino acids. Sequencing used PBMCs, obtained before TCRalphabeta/CD19-depleted stem cell transplant. The chain recombines TRBV5-1 with TRBJ2-7; 9 bases match TRBD2. The source of this sequence is a boy less than two years old with Wiskott-Aldrich syndrome, due to receive a stem cell transplant. The CDR3 loop reads CASSQSSGSPFYEQYF. CDR3 DNA: TGCGCCAGCAGCCAAAGTAGCGGGAGTCCCTTCTACGAGCAGTACTTC.